These T cell receptor beta chains were read from a single sample in a study of regulatory T cells in long-lasting Graves disease. TCRdb redid the calling of the multiplex PCR reads with MiXCR, one entry per CDR3 protein. Found here are 500,000 to 700,000 distinct CDR3 sequences, about 32% of them singletons; the top ten hold roughly 40%. Source: peripheral blood mononuclear cells (PBMCs), taken when the disease was refractory, from a patient treated with antithyroid drugs. The receptors originated from a female donor with Graves disease. Each CDR3 is given with its conserved first and last residue. A D gene is named only where the DNA matches it firmly. Where a row states a size, it is once, few, many or the class of an expanded clone; other rows omit it.

CDR3	DNA	J	D	size	length	V
CASSALNRGPYGYTF	TGTGCCAGCAGTGCCTTAAACAGGGGCCCTTATGGCTACACCTTC	TRBJ1-2	TRBD1	many	15	TRBV2
CASSGTGFPHYEQYF	TGCGCCAGCAGCGGGACAGGGTTTCCTCACTACGAGCAGTACTTC	TRBJ2-7	TRBD1	few	15	TRBV5-1
CATSRVGQQETQYF	TGTGCCACCAGCAGAGTAGGACAGCAAGAGACCCAGTACTTC	TRBJ2-5	-	-	14	TRBV15
CASTLDSPGTNEKLFF	TGCGCCAGCACCTTGGACAGCCCGGGAACTAATGAAAAACTGTTTTTT	TRBJ1-4	-	-	16	TRBV5-1
CASGRTGGNEQYF	TGTGCCAGCGGAAGGACAGGGGGAAACGAGCAGTACTTC	TRBJ2-7	TRBD1	-	13	TRBV6-1
CASSRGDAEAFF	TGTGCCAGCAGCAGGGGGGACGCTGAAGCTTTCTTT	TRBJ1-1	TRBD1	-	12	TRBV6-1
CASSYRVRGAKNIQYF	TGTGCCAGCAGTTACCGCGTCCGCGGAGCCAAAAACATTCAGTACTTC	TRBJ2-4	-	-	16	TRBV6-5
CASSTGQDNTEAFF	TGTGCCAGCAGTACGGGACAGGATAACACTGAAGCTTTCTTT	TRBJ1-1	TRBD1	many	14	TRBV12-3/TRBV12-4
CAWTQTSGRTYEQYF	TGTGCCTGGACCCAGACTAGCGGGAGGACCTACGAGCAGTACTTC	TRBJ2-7	TRBD2	-	15	TRBV30
CASSIPGNQPQHF	TGTGCCAGCAGTATCCCAGGGAATCAGCCCCAGCATTTT	TRBJ1-5	-	-	13	TRBV28
CASSESWGLADPYEQYF	TGCGCCAGCAGTGAGTCATGGGGACTAGCGGACCCCTACGAGCAGTACTTC	TRBJ2-7	TRBD2	once	17	TRBV10-2
CASSEIVGLNYGYTF	TGTGCCAGCAGTGAAATAGTCGGACTAAACTATGGCTACACCTTC	TRBJ1-2	-	few	15	TRBV6-1
CASSLFSGNYGYTF	TGTGCCAGCAGTTTGTTCTCAGGGAACTATGGCTACACCTTC	TRBJ1-2	-	many	14	TRBV12-3/TRBV12-4
CASSAPSQETQYF	TGTGCCAGCAGCGCCCCAAGTCAAGAGACCCAGTACTTC	TRBJ2-5	-	once	13	TRBV11-3
CASSPQTYRAGANVLTF	TGTGCCAGCAGCCCTCAAACCTACAGGGCTGGGGCCAACGTCCTGACTTTC	TRBJ2-6	-	few	17	TRBV7-3
CASSDSRNGRTEAFF	TGTGCCAGCAGTGACTCCCGAAACGGGCGCACTGAAGCTTTCTTT	TRBJ1-1	-	few	15	TRBV6-4
CASRDRRREKLFF	TGTGCCAGCAGAGACAGGCGTAGAGAAAAACTGTTTTTT	TRBJ1-4	-	many	13	TRBV27
CASSWGEAYGYTF	TGTGCCAGCAGTTGGGGGGAGGCCTATGGCTACACCTTC	TRBJ1-2	-	few	13	TRBV28
CAAGGTESVAYNEQFF	TGTGCGGCAGGGGGGACAGAATCCGTCGCCTACAATGAGCAGTTCTTC	TRBJ2-1	-	-	16	TRBV28
CSVDAGSEQYF	TGCAGCGTTGATGCAGGGAGTGAGCAGTACTTC	TRBJ2-7	-	-	11	TRBV29-1
CASSRQGKETQYF	TGTGCCAGCAGTCGACAGGGAAAGGAGACCCAGTACTTC	TRBJ2-5	TRBD1	few	13	TRBV6-1
CASSLYPGSAETQYF	TGTGCCAGCAGCTTATATCCGGGGTCCGCAGAGACCCAGTACTTC	TRBJ2-5	-	-	15	TRBV7-4
CASSEDRIEGEQYF	TGCGCCAGCAGCGAAGACAGGATTGAAGGCGAGCAGTACTTC	TRBJ2-7	-	-	14	TRBV10-1
CAWSPTGSRGYTF	TGTGCCTGGAGTCCGACAGGCTCGCGGGGCTACACCTTC	TRBJ1-2	-	-	13	TRBV30
CASSRQTITEAFF	TGTGCCAGTAGTCGCCAAACTATTACTGAAGCTTTCTTT	TRBJ1-1	-	-	13	TRBV19
CASRTGNNQPQHF	TGTGCCAGCAGGACTGGGAACAATCAGCCCCAGCATTTT	TRBJ1-5	-	many	13	TRBV28
CASSESGSGRTSGSQRGYEQYF	TGTGCCAGCAGTGAATCTGGGTCCGGGAGGACTAGCGGCTCCCAACGGGGCTACGAGCAGTACTTC	TRBJ2-7	TRBD2	few	22	TRBV6-1
CATSRDSGPFGYGYTF	TGTGCCACCAGCAGAGATTCGGGCCCGTTCGGCTATGGCTACACCTTC	TRBJ1-2	-	many	16	TRBV15
CVSSSGAYYEQYF	TGTGTCAGCAGTTCCGGGGCCTACTACGAGCAGTACTTC	TRBJ2-7	-	-	13	TRBV6-2/TRBV6-3
CASSHSAGRETQYF	TGTGCCAGCAGTCACTCCGCTGGACGAGAGACCCAGTACTTC	TRBJ2-5	-	once	14	TRBV6-5
CASSMFGANEKLFF	TGTGCCAGCAGTATGTTTGGGGCAAATGAAAAACTGTTTTTT	TRBJ1-4	-	-	14	TRBV12-3/TRBV12-4
CASSYSDRGPGELFF	TGTGCCAGCAGTTACTCAGACAGGGGGCCCGGGGAGCTGTTTTTT	TRBJ2-2	TRBD1	-	15	TRBV6-2/TRBV6-3
CASSPLGQDYEQYF	TGTGCCAGCAGCCCATTGGGACAAGATTACGAGCAGTACTTC	TRBJ2-7	-	-	14	TRBV7-9
CSATTIERRGYTF	TGCAGTGCCACGACTATCGAGCGCCGGGGCTACACCTTC	TRBJ1-2	-	-	13	TRBV20-1
CASIQGAENTEAFF	TGTGCCAGCATCCAGGGGGCAGAGAACACTGAAGCTTTCTTT	TRBJ1-1	TRBD1	many	14	TRBV12-3/TRBV12-4
CASSYFSGWGGPTEAFF	TGTGCCAGCAGTTACTTTAGTGGATGGGGGGGACCAACAGAAGCTTTCTTT	TRBJ1-1	-	-	17	TRBV6-5
CASSLAVIGSNSPLHF	TGTGCCAGCAGCTTGGCCGTGATAGGGTCGAATTCACCCCTCCACTTT	TRBJ1-6	-	-	16	TRBV5-4
CASSQEYSYYGYIF	TGTGCCAGCAGCCAAGAGTATTCCTACTATGGCTACATCTTC	TRBJ1-2	-	few	14	TRBV3-1
CSGDSTGTTNGYTF	TGCAGTGGGGATAGTACAGGGACGACTAATGGCTACACCTTC	TRBJ1-2	-	many	14	TRBV20-1
CASSSLTRRYTGELFF	TGTGCCAGCAGTTCCCTGACAAGACGTTACACCGGGGAGCTGTTTTTT	TRBJ2-2	-	few	16	TRBV6-5